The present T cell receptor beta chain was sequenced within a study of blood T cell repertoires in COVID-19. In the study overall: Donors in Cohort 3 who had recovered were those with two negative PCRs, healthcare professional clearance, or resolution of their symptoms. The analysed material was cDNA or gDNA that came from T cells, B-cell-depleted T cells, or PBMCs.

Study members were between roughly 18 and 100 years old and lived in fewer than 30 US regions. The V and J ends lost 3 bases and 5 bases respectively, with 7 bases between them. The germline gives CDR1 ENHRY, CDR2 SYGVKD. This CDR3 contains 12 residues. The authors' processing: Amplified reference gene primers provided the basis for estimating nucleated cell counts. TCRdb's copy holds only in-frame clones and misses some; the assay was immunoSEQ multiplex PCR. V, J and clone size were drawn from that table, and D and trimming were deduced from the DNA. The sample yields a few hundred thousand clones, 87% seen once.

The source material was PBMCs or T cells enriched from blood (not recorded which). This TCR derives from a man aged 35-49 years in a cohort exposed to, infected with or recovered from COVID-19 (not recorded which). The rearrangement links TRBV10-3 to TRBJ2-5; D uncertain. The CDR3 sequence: CAISDGGETQYF. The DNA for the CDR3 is TGTGCCATCAGTGACGGCGGTGAGACCCAGTACTTC.